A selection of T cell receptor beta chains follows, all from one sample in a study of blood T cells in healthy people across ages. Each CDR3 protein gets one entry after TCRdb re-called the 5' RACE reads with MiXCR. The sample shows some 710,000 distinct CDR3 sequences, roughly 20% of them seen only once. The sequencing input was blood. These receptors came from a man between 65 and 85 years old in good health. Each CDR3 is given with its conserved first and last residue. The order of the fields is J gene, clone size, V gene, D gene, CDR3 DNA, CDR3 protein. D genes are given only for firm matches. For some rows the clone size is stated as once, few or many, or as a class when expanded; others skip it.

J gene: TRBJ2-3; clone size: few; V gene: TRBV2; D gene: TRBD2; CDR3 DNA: TGTGCCAGCAGTGGACTAGCGGGAGTGCCAGATACGCAGTATTTT; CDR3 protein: CASSGLAGVPDTQYF
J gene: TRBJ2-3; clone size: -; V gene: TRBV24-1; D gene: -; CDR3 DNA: TGTGCCACCAGTGATTCCGGATCAGATACGCAGTATTTT; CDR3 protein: CATSDSGSDTQYF
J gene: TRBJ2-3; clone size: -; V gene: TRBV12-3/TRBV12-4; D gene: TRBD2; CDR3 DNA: TGTGCCAGCAGTTTAGCGGGACTAGTAAGATCAGATACGCAGTATTTT; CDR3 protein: CASSLAGLVRSDTQYF
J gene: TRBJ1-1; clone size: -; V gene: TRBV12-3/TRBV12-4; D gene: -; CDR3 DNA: TGTGCCAGCAGACAACAGGTCATGAACACTGAAGCTTTCTTT; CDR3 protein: CASRQQVMNTEAFF
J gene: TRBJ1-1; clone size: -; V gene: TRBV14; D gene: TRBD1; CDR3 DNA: TGTGCCAGCAGCCAAGGACAGGGCCTTGAAGCTTTCTTT; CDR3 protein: CASSQGQGLEAFF
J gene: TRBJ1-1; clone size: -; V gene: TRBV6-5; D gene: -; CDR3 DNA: TGTGCCAGCAGTCCACGGGTGGGGGCCAACACTGAAGCTTTCTTT; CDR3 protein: CASSPRVGANTEAFF
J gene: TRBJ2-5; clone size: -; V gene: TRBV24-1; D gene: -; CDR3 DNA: TGTGCCACCAGTGATGTCAACAGTGAAGAGACCCAGTACTTC; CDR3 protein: CATSDVNSEETQYF
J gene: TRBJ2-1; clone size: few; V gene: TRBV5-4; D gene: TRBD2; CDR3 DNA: TGTGCCAGCAGCCCGCCCCCTAGCGGGAGGGCCTGGGATGAGCAGTTCTTC; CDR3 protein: CASSPPPSGRAWDEQFF
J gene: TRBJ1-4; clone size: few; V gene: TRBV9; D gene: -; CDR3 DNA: TGTGCCAGCAGCGTAGTCCCCCTTGCAACTAATGAAAAACTGTTTTTT; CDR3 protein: CASSVVPLATNEKLFF
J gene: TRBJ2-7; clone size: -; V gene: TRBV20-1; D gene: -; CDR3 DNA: TGCAGTGCTAGGCAACCCCAAGCGGGCAGTTACGAGCAGTACTTC; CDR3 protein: CSARQPQAGSYEQYF
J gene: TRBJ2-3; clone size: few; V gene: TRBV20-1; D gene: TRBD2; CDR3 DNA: TGCAGTGCCCCGGGAGGATCCGTGAGAAATACGCAGTATTTT; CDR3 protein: CSAPGGSVRNTQYF
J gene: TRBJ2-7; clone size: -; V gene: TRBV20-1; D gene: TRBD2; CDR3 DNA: TGCAGTGCGGAGCCCGGGACTAGCGGTTACGAGCAGTACTTC; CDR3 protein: CSAEPGTSGYEQYF
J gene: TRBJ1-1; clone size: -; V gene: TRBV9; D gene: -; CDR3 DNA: TGTGCCAGCAGCGCAAAATCGGGAACCACTGAAGCTTTCTTT; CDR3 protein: CASSAKSGTTEAFF
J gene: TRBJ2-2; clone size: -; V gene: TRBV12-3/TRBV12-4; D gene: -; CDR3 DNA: TGTGCCAGCAGCACAGGGACTTCCGCAAACGCCGGGGAGCTGTTTTTT; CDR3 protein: CASSTGTSANAGELFF
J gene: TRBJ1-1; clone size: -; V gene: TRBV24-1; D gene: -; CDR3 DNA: TGTGCCACCAGTGATCTTAGGGCCACTGAAGCTTTCTTT; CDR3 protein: CATSDLRATEAFF
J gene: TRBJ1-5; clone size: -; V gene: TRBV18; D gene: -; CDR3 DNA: TGTGCCAGCTCACCTTCGGTATTACAGTCCAATCAGCCCCAGCATTTT; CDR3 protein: CASSPSVLQSNQPQHF
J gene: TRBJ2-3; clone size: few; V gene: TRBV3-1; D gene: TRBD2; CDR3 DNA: TGTGCCAGCAGCCAAGACTGGCGGGGGGGCCTAAATGAGGGGACAGATACGCAGTATTTT; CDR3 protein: CASSQDWRGGLNEGTDTQYF
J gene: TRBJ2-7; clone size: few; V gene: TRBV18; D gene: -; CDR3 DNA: TGTGCCAGCTCACCACCGGACAAAACCTACGAGCAGTACTTC; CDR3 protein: CASSPPDKTYEQYF
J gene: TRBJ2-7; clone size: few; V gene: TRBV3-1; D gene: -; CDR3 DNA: TGTGCCAGCAGCCAAAACATAGGGGACGCCCAAACTGACGAGCAGTACTTC; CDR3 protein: CASSQNIGDAQTDEQYF
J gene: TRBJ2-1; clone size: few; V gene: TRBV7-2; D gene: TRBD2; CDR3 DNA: TGTGCCAGCAGCTTAGGGGGGGGACGAAACTACAATGAGCAGTTCTTC; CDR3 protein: CASSLGGGRNYNEQFF
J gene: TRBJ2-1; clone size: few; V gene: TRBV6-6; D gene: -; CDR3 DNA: TGTGCCAGCAGTTACGGGCAGGGAGTCTCCTTGGCTGAGCAGTTCTTC; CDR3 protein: CASSYGQGVSLAEQFF
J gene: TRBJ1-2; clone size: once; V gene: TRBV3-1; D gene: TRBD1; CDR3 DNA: TGTGCCAGCAGCGATGACCTTACAGGGGTGGGCTATGGCTACACCTTC; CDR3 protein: CASSDDLTGVGYGYTF
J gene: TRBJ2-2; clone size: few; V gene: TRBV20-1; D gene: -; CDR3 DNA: TGCAGTGCTAGAGATTTTGCGGGAACCGGGGAGCTGTTTTTT; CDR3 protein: CSARDFAGTGELFF
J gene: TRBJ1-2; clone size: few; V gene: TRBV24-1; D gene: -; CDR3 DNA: TGTGCCACCAGTGATTTTCGGGGGCATGGCTACACCTTC; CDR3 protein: CATSDFRGHGYTF
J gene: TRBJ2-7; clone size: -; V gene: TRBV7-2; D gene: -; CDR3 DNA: TGTGCCAGCAGCTTTAAACCGACTAGCTCCTACGAGCAGTACTTC; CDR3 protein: CASSFKPTSSYEQYF
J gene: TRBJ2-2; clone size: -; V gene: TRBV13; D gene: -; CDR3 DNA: TGTGCCAGCAGCCCCGGGCGAGCGAACACCGGGGGGCTGTTTTTT; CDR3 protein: CASSPGRANTGGLFF
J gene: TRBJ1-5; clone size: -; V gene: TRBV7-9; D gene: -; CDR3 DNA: TGTGCCAGCGGCGGACAGTATAGCAATCAGCCCCAGCATTTT; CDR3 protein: CASGGQYSNQPQHF
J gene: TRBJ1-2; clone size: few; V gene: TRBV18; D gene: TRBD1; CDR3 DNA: TGTGCCAGCTCACCGCGGGCCCTGACAGGGGTGGCTCCTGGTTACACCTTC; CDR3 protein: CASSPRALTGVAPGYTF
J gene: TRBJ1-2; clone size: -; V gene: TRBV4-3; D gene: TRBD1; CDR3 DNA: TGCGCCAGCAGCCAAGACCTACCTTTGACAGGGAACACCTTC; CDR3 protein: CASSQDLPLTGNTF
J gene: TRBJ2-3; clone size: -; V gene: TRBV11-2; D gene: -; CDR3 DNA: TGTGCCAGCAGCTTCGCGGTTGCAGATACGCAGTATTTT; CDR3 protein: CASSFAVADTQYF
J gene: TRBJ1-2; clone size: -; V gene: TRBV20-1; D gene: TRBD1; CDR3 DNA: TGCAGTGCTAGAGCCGGGACAGGGATTACACTTAGCTATGGCTACACCTTC; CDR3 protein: CSARAGTGITLSYGYTF
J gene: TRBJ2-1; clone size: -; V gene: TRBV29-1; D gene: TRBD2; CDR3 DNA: TGCAGCGTTTATAGCGGGAGGCCGGAGGCCTACAATGAGCAGTTCTTC; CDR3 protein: CSVYSGRPEAYNEQFF
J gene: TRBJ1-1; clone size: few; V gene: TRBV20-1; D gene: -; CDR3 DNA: TGCAGTGCTAGACTTGACATAATAGCTTTCTTT; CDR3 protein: CSARLDIIAFF
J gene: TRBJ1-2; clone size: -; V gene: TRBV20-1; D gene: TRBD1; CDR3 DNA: TGCAGTGCGCGTGGGGACAGGGTTTATGGCCACACCTTC; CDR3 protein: CSARGDRVYGHTF
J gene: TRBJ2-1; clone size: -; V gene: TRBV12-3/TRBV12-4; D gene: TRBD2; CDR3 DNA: TGTGCCAGCACCGCACTAGCGGGAAATTTCAATGAGCAGTTCTTC; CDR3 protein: CASTALAGNFNEQFF
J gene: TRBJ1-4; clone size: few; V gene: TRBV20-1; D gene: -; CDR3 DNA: TGCAGTGCTAGAGATTCTGGGTCGTATGAAAAACTGTTTTTT; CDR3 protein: CSARDSGSYEKLFF
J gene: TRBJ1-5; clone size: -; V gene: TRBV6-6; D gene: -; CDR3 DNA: TGTGCCGCAAGGGGTTTGTGGAATCAGCCCCAGCATTTT; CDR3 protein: CAARGLWNQPQHF
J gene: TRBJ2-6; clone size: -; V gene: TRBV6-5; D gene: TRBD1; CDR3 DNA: TGTGCCAGCAGTTACGGACAGGGGAACTCTGGGGCCAACGTCCTGACTTTC; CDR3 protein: CASSYGQGNSGANVLTF
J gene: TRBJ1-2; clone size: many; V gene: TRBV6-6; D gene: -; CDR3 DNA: TGTGCCAGCAGTGACACAGGGTATGGCTACACCTTC; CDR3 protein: CASSDTGYGYTF
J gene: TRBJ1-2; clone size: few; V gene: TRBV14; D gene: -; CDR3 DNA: TGTGCCAGCAGCCAAAGGTTGCAGGGTCATGGCTACACCTTC; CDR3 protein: CASSQRLQGHGYTF
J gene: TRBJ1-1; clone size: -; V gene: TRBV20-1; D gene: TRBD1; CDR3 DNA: TGCAGTGTTTCCTACGGGACAGGGAACACTGAAGCTTTCTTT; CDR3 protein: CSVSYGTGNTEAFF
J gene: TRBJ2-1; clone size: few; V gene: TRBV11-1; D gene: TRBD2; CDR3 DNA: TGTGCCAGCAGGGGAGCGGGAGTCTCTTACAATGAGCAGTTCTTC; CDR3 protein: CASRGAGVSYNEQFF
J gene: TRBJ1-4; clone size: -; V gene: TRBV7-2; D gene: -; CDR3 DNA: TGTGCCAGCAGCTTAGCGGGCCGGAGGCTGTTTTTT; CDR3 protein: CASSLAGRRLFF
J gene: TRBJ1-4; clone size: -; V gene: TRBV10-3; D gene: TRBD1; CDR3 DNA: TGTGCCATCAGTGCGACAGGGGGTGAAAAACTGTTTTTT; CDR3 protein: CAISATGGEKLFF
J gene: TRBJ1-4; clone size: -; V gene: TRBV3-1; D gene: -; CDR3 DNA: TGTGCCAGCAGCCAAGGGACTTGGGAAAAACTGTTTTTT; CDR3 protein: CASSQGTWEKLFF
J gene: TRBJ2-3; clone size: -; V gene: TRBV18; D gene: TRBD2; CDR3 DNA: TGTGCCAGCTCACCATCCCTAGCGGGAGGGCCTAAAATGAAGGAAGATACGCAGTATTTT; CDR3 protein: CASSPSLAGGPKMKEDTQYF
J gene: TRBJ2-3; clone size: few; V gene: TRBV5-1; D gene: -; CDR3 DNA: TGCGCCAGCAGCTTGGGGGACCACCTGGATACGCAGTATTTT; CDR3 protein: CASSLGDHLDTQYF
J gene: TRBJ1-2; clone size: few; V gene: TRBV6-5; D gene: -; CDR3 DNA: TGTGCCAGCAGTACCGGGACTTATGGCTACACCTTC; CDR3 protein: CASSTGTYGYTF